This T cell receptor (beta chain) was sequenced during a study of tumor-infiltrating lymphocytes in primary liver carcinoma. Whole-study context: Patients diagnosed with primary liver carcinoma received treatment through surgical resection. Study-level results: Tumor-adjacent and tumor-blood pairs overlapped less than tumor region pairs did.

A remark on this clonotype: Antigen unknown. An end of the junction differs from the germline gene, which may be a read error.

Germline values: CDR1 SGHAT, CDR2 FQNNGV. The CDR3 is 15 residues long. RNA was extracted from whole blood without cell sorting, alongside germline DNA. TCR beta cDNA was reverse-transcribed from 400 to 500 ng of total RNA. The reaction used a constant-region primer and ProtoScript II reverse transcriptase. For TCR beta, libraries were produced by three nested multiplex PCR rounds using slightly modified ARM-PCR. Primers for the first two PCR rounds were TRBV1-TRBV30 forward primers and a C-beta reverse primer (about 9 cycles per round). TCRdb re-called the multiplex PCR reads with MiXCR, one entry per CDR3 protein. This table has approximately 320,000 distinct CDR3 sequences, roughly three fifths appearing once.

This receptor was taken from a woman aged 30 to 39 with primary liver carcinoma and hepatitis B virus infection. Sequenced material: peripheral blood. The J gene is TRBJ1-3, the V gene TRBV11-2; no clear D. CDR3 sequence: CASSLGRISGSTIYF. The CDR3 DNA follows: TGTGCCAGCAGCTTGGGCAGGATATCTGGAAGCACCATATATTTT.